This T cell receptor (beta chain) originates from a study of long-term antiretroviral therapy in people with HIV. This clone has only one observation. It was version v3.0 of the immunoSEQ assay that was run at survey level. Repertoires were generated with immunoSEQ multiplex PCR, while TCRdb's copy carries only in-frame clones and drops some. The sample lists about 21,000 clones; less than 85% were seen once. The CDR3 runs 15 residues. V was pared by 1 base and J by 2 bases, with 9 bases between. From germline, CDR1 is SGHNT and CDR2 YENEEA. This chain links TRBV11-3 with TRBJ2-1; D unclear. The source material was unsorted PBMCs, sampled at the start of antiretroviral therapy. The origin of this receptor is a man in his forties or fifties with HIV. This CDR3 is CASSLVRRAYNEQFF. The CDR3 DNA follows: TGTGCCAGCAGCTTAGTACGCAGAGCCTACAATGAGCAGTTCTTC.